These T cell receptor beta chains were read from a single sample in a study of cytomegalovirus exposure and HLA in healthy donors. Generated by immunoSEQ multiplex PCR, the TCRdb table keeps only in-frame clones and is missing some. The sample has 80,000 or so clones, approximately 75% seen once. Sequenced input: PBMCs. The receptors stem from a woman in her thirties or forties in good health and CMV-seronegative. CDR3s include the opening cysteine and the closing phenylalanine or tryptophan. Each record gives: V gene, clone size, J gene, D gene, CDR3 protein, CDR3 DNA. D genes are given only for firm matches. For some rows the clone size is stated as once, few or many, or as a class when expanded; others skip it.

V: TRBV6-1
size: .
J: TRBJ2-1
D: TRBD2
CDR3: CASSGGSGRANEQFF
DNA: TGTGCCAGCAGTGGAGGTAGCGGGAGGGCGAATGAGCAGTTCTTC

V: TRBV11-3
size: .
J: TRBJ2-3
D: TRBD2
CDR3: CASSSLAGTQYF
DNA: TGTGCCAGCAGCTCTCTAGCGGGTACGCAGTATTTT

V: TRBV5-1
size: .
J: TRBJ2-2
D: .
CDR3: CASSLLGQATTGELFF
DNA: TGCGCCAGCAGCTTGTTAGGACAAGCGACCACCGGGGAGCTGTTTTTT

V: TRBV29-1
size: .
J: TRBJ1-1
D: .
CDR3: CSVAPTLGEEAFF
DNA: TGCAGCGTTGCCCCAACCCTCGGGGAGGAAGCTTTCTTT

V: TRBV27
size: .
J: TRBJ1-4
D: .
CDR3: CASSFWREKLFF
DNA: TGTGCCAGCAGTTTTTGGAGGGAAAAACTGTTTTTT

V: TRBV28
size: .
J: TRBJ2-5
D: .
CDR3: CASASGVVTQYF
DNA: TGTGCCAGCGCTTCGGGGGTCGTGACCCAGTACTTC

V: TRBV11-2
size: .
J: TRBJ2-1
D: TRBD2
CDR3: CASSSGLATHNEQFF
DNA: TGTGCCAGCAGCTCGGGACTAGCGACCCACAATGAGCAGTTCTTC

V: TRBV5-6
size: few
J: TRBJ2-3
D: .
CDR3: CASSLGGRSDTQYF
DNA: TGTGCCAGCAGCTTGGGGGGCCGCTCAGATACGCAGTATTTT

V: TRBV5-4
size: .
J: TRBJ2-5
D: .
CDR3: CASNPRGSQETQYF
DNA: TGTGCCAGCAACCCACGAGGATCCCAAGAGACCCAGTACTTC

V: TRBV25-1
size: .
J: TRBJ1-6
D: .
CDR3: CASSEYQGEDSPLHF
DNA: TGTGCCAGCAGTGAATATCAGGGTGAGGATTCACCCCTCCACTTT

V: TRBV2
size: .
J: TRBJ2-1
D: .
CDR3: CASSQSGLLYNEQFF
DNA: TGTGCCAGCAGTCAGAGCGGGCTATTGTACAATGAGCAGTTCTTC

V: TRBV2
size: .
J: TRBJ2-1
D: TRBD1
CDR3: CASSWTGPDNEQFF
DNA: TGTGCCAGCAGTTGGACAGGGCCCGACAATGAGCAGTTCTTC

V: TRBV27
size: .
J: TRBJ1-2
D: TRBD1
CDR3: CASSRQGRFGGYTF
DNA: TGTGCCAGCAGCCGACAGGGAAGGTTTGGAGGCTACACCTTC

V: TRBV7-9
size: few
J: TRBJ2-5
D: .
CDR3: CASSLVAQTQYF
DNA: TGTGCCAGCAGCTTAGTTGCGCAAACCCAGTACTTC

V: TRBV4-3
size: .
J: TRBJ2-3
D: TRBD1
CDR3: CASSQQGAGFQDTQYF
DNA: TGCGCCAGCAGCCAACAGGGGGCAGGTTTTCAGGATACGCAGTATTTT

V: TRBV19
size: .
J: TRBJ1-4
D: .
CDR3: CASSPQGNGNEKLFF
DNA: TGTGCCAGTAGTCCACAGGGCAATGGTAATGAAAAACTGTTTTTT

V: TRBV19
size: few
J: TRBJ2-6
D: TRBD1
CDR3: CASSKNTGDSGANVLTF
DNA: TGTGCCAGTAGTAAAAATACAGGGGACTCTGGGGCCAACGTCCTGACTTTC

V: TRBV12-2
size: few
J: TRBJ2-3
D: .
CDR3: CASRSLAGSGTDTQYF
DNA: TGTGCAAGTCGCTCACTAGCGGGATCTGGCACAGATACGCAGTATTTT

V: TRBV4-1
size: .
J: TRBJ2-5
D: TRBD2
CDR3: CASSQDYGEGGETQYF
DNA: TGCGCCAGCAGCCAAGATTACGGGGAGGGTGGAGAGACCCAGTACTTC

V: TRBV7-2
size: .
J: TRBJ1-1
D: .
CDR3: CASSLAFRGEAFF
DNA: TGTGCCAGCAGCTTAGCGTTCCGGGGTGAAGCTTTCTTT

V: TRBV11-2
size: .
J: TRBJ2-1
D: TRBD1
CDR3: CATQPGTGYYNEQFF
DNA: TGTGCCACCCAGCCCGGGACAGGATACTACAATGAGCAGTTCTTC

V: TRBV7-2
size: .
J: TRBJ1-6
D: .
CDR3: CASSPGEVYSPLHF
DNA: TGTGCCAGCAGCCCTGGGGAGGTTTATTCACCCCTCCACTTT

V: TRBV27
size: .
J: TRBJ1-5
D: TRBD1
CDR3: CASSPGTVTQPQHF
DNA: TGTGCCAGCAGTCCCGGGACAGTGACCCAGCCCCAGCATTTT

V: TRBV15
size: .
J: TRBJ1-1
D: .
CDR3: CATSRDQRPNTEAFF
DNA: TGTGCCACCAGCAGAGATCAGCGACCGAACACTGAAGCTTTCTTT

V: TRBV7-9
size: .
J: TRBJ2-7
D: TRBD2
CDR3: CASSLAGWGGEDEQYF
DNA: TGTGCCAGCAGCTTAGCGGGTTGGGGGGGGGAAGACGAGCAGTACTTC

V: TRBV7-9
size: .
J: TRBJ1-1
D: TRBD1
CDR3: CASSRDRGEAFF
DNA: TGTGCCAGCAGCCGGGACAGGGGTGAAGCTTTCTTT

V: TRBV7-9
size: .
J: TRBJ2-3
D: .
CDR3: CASSIKSTDTQYF
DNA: TGTGCCAGCAGCATAAAAAGCACAGATACGCAGTATTTT

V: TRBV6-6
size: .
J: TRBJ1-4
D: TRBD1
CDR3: CASSYSGQVNEKLFF
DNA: TGTGCCAGCAGTTACTCCGGACAGGTTAATGAAAAACTGTTTTTT

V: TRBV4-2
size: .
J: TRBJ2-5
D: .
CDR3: CASSQEGGGGSDLETQYF
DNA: TGTGCCAGCAGCCAAGAGGGAGGTGGAGGGAGTGATTTAGAGACCCAGTACTTC

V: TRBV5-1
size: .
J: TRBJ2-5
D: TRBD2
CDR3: CASSWGTSGRASQETQYF
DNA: TGCGCCAGCAGCTGGGGGACTAGCGGGAGGGCGAGCCAAGAGACCCAGTACTTC

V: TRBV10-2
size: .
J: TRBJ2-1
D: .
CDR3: CASSVREQYNEQFF
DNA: TGCGCCAGCAGTGTCAGGGAACAGTACAATGAGCAGTTCTTC

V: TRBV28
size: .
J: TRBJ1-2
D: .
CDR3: CASTTYTNYGYTF
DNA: TGTGCCAGCACCACTTATACCAACTATGGCTACACCTTC

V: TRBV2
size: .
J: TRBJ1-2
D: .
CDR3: CASSEAAAGDYGYTF
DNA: TGTGCCAGCAGTGAAGCGGCTGCAGGGGACTATGGCTACACCTTC

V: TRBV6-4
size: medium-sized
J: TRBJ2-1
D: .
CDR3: CASSETRAINEQFF
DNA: TGTGCCAGCTCCGAGACTAGAGCCATCAATGAGCAGTTCTTC

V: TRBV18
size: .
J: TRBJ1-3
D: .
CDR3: CASSPGAGNTIYF
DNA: TGTGCCAGCTCACCGGGGGCAGGAAACACCATATATTTT